This TCR beta chain was identified in a study of control samples from healthy donors and cancer patients. Germline lookup yields CDR1 LGHDT and CDR2 YNNKEL (reference sequence). Trimming cost V 10 bases and J 5 bases, with 29 bases left between them. This CDR3 comprises 17 residues. Sequencing used immunoSEQ multiplex PCR; TCRdb keeps in-frame clones, though not all of them. The sample contains approximately 140,000 clones, around nine tenths of which appear only once. The J gene is TRBJ2-5, the V gene TRBV3-1 (or the pseudogene TRBV3-2), with a tentative D call TRBD2 (6 bases). The sequence derives from a man between 50 and 59 years old with head and neck cancer. What was sequenced was PBMCs. CDR3 sequence (DNA): TGTGCCACCAAAGGAGGGAGAAAGGGACGGAGGCGTGAGACCCAGTACTTC. It translates to CATKGGRKGRRRETQYF.